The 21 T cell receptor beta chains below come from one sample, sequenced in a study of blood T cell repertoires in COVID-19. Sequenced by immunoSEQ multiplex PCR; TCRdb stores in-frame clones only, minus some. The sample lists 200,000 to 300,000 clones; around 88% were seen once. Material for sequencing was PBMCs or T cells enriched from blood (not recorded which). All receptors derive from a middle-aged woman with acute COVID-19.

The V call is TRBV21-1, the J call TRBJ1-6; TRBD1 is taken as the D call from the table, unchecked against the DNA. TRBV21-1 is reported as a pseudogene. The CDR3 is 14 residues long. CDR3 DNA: TGTGCCAGCACCACAGGGCTTTCTAATTCACCCCTCCACTTT. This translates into CASTTGLSNSPLHF.

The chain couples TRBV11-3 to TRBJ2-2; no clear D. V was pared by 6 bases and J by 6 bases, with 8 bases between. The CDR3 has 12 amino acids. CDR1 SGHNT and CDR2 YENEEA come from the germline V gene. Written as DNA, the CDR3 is TGTGCCAGCAGTCGTTTTGCCGGGGAGCTGTTTTTT. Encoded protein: CASSRFAGELFF.

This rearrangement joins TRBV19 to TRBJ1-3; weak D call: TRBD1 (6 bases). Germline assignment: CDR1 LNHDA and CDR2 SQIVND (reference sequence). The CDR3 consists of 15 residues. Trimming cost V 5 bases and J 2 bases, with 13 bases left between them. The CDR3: CASSVQGPPGNTIYF. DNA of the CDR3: TGTGCCAGTAGTGTACAGGGACCCCCTGGAAACACCATATATTTT.

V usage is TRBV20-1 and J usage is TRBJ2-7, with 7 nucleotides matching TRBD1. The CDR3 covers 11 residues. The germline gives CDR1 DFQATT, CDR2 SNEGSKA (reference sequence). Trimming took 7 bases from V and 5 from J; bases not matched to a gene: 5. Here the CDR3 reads CSDTGVHEQYF. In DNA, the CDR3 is TGCAGTGATACAGGGGTCCACGAGCAGTACTTC.

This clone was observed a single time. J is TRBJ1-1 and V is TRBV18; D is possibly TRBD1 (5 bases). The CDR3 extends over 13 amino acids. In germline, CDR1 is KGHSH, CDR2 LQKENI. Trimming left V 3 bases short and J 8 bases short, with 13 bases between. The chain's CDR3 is CASSPKDILEAFF. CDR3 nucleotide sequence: TGTGCCAGCTCACCGAAGGACATTTTAGAAGCTTTCTTT.

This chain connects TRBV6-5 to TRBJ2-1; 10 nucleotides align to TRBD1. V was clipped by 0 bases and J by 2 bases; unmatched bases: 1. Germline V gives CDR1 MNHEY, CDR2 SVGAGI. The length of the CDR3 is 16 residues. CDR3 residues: CASSYSGQGAYNEQFF. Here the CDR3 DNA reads TGTGCCAGCAGTTACTCCGGACAGGGGGCCTACAATGAGCAGTTCTTC.

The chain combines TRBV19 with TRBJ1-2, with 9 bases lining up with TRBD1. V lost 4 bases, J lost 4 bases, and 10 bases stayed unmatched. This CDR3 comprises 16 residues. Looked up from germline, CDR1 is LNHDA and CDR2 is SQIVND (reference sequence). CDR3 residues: CASSRPQGALGYGYTF. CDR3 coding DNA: TGTGCCAGTAGTAGACCACAGGGGGCCCTCGGCTATGGCTACACCTTC.

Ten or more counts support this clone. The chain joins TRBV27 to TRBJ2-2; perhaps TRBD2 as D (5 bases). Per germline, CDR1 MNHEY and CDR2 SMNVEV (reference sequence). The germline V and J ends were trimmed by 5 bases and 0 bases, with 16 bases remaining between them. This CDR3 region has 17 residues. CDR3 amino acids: CASSVWENPANTGELFF. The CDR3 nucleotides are TGTGCCAGCAGTGTATGGGAGAACCCTGCGAACACCGGGGAGCTGTTTTTT.

CDR3 sequence reads: CAWSVLRKTQYF. As DNA, the CDR3 is TGTGCCTGGAGTGTACTGCGGAAGACCCAGTACTTC. This sequence joins TRBV30 and TRBJ2-5; no firm D call. Trimming pared 0 bases from V and 6 bases from J, leaving 8 bases between. This CDR3 has 12 amino acids. The germline V gene encodes CDR1 GTSNPN and CDR2 SVGIG (reference sequence).

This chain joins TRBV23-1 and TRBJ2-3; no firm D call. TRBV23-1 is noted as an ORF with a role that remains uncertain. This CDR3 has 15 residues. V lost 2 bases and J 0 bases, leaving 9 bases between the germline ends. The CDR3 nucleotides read TGCGCCAGCAGTCAACACGGAGTTAGCACAGATACGCAGTATTTT. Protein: CASSQHGVSTDTQYF.

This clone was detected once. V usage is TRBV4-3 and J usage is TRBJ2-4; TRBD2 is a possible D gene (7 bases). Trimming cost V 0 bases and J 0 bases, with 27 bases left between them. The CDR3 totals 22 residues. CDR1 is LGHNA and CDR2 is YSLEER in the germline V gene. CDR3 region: CASSQDPPTLRGGSLAKNIQYF. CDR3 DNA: TGCGCCAGCAGCCAAGATCCCCCTACCTTAAGGGGGGGGTCGCTAGCCAAAAACATTCAGTACTTC.

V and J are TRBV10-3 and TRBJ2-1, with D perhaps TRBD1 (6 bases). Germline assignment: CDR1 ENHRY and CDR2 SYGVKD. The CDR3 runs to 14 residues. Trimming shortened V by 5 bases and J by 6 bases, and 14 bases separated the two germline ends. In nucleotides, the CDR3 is TGTGCCATCAGTCGTAACAGGGACGGCAATGAGCAGTTCTTC. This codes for CAISRNRDGNEQFF.

The DNA for the CDR3 is TGCAGTGTGGGCGGGTACTACGAGCAGTACGTC. Translated: CSVGGYYEQYV. The chain couples TRBV20-1 to TRBJ2-7, with D tentatively TRBD2 (5 bases). The CDR3 sequence is 11 residues long. Trimming took off 7 bases at V and 3 bases at J, with 10 bases between the two ends. CDR1 and CDR2 (germline): DFQATT, SNEGSKA (reference sequence).

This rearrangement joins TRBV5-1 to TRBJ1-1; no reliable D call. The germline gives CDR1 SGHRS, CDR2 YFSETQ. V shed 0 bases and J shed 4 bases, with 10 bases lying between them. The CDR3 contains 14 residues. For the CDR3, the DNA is TGCGCCAGCAGCTTGGGTTCAGGTACCACTGAAGCTTTCTTT. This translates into CASSLGSGTTEAFF.

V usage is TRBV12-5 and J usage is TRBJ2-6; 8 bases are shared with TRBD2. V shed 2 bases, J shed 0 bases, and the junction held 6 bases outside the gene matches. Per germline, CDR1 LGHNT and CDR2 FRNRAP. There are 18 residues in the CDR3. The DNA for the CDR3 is TGTGCTAGTGGTTTGCCCGGGACTAGTCTCTCTGGGGCCAACGTCCTGACTTTC. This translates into CASGLPGTSLSGANVLTF. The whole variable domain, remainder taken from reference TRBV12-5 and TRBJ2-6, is DARVTQTPRHKVTEMGQEVTMRCQPILGHNTVFWYRQTMMQGLELLAYFRNRAPLDDSGMPKDRFSAEMPDATLATLKIQPSEPRDSAVYFCASGLPGTSLSGANVLTFGAGSRLTVL.

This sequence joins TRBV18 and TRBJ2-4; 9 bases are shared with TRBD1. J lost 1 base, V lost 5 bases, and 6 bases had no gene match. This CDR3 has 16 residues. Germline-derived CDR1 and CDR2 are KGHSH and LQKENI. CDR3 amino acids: CASSLQGAAAKNIQYF. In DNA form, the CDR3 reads TGTGCCAGCTCATTACAGGGGGCTGCGGCCAAAAACATTCAGTACTTC.

The CDR3 DNA is TGTGCCAGCAGCTTAGCAGGCGGTCCCCTAGTCGGTGAAGCTTTCTTT. It yields the protein CASSLAGGPLVGEAFF. The gene calls are TRBV7-8 and TRBJ1-1; D is unclear. The V gene lost 0 bases and the J gene lost 7 bases, with 18 bases spanning the gap. CDR1 and CDR2 from the germline V gene are SGHVS and FQNEAQ. The CDR3 is made up of 16 amino acids.

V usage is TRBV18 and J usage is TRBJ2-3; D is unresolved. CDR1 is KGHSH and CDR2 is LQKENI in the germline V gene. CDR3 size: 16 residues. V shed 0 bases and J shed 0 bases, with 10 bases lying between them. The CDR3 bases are TGTGCCAGCTCACCACCGCGGCTGACTAGCACAGATACGCAGTATTTT. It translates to CASSPPRLTSTDTQYF.

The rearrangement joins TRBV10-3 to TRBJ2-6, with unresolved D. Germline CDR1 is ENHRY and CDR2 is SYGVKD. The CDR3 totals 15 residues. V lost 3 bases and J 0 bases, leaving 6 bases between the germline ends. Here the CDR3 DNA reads TGTGCCATCAGTGACCAGAACTCTGGGGCCAACGTCCTGACTTTC. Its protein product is CAISDQNSGANVLTF.

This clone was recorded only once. The CDR3 DNA reads as TGTGCCGGCGGCCGGGACAGGGGGAATTCACCCCTCCACTTT. It codes for CAGGRDRGNSPLHF. The rearrangement uses TRBV30 and TRBJ1-6; TRBD1 matches 11 bases. With 8 bases clipped from V and 7 bases from J, the junction kept 7 bases outside the gene matches. Per the germline V gene, CDR1 is GTSNPN and CDR2 is SVGIG (reference sequence). CDR3 size: 14 residues.

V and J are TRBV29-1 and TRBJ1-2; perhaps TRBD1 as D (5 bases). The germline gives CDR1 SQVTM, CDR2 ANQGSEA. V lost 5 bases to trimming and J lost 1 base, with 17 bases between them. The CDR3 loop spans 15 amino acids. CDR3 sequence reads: CSVRDRPSYNYGYTF. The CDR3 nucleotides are TGCAGCGTTCGTGACAGACCCTCCTATAACTATGGCTACACCTTC. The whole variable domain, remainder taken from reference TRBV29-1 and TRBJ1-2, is SAVISQKPSRDICQRGTSLTIQCQVDSQVTMMFWYRQQPGQSLTLIATANQGSEATYESGFVIDKFPISRPNLTFSTLTVSNMSPEDSSIYLCSVRDRPSYNYGYTFGSGTRLTVV.